This TCR beta chain was captured by sequencing in a study of graft-versus-host responses after intestinal transplantation. Method: immunoSEQ multiplex PCR; TCRdb's copy keeps in-frame clones and lacks some. The table records more than 90,000 clones, over 80% of them present only once. Of note for this clone: Its antigen is undetermined.

Sequences were derived from unstimulated CD8+ T cells sorted from spleen or lymph node cells, sampled before intestinal transplant. This clonotype was sampled from a human donor who received an intestinal transplant.

CDR3 protein: CATSSGTSGGYEQYF. CDR3 DNA sequence: TGTGCCACCAGCTCCGGGACTAGCGGGGGCTACGAGCAGTACTTC. This sequence joins TRBV15 and TRBJ2-7; 14 bases line up with TRBD2. The junction had 3 bases not matched to a gene; V was cut back by 5 bases and J by 3 bases. Germline loops: CDR1 LNHNV, CDR2 YYDKDF (reference sequence). The CDR3 runs to 15 residues.